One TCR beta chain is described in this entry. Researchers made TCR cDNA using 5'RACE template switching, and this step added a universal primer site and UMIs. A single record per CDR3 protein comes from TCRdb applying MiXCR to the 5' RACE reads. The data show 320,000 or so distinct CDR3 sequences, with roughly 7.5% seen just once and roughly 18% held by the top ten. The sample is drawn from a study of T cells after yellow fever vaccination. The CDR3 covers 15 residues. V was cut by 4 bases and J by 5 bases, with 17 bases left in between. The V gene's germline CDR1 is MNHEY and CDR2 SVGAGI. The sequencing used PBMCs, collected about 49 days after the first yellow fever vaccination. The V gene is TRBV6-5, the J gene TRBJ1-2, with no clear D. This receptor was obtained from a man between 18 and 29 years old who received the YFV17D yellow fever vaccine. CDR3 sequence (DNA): TGTGCCAGCAGTTTACTTTACGGGCCTCTTTATGGCTACACCTTC. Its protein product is CASSLLYGPLYGYTF.